Listed below are T cell receptor beta chains from one sample, sequenced in a study of cytomegalovirus exposure and HLA in healthy donors. This table comes from immunoSEQ multiplex PCR, and its TCRdb copy is limited to in-frame clones, with some not included. The sample has hundreds of thousands of clones; about 86% are singletons. The sequencing input was PBMCs. Source of these receptors: a woman under 40 in good health and CMV-seropositive. Each CDR3 is given with its conserved first and last residue. A D gene is named only where the DNA matches it firmly. Clone size, where shown, is once, few, many, or a class for clones that have expanded.

v_call	j_call	d_call	clone_size	cdr3_nt	cdr3_aa
TRBV28	TRBJ1-1	.	.	TGTGCCAGCAGTAGGGGAGGCACTGAAGCTTTCTTT	CASSRGGTEAFF
TRBV29-1	TRBJ1-2	.	.	TGCAGCGTTGCGGGGTTTGGGGATGGCTACACCTTC	CSVAGFGDGYTF
TRBV18	TRBJ2-2	TRBD2	.	TGTGCCAGCTCACCACCCCGGGAGGGCCACACCGGGGAGCTGTTTTTT	CASSPPREGHTGELFF
TRBV7-9	TRBJ2-7	.	few	TGTGCCAGCAGCGGTAGCGGCAAAACCTACGAGCAGTACTTC	CASSGSGKTYEQYF
TRBV4-1	TRBJ1-5	.	few	TGCGCCAGCAGCCAAGAAGGGGGAAGGCCCCAGCATTTT	CASSQEGGRPQHF
TRBV7-8	TRBJ1-5	.	large	TGTGCCAGCGGCAGTCAGCCCCAGCATTTT	CASGSQPQHF
TRBV28	TRBJ2-1	TRBD2	.	TGTGCCAGCAGACTTGCTAGCGGGAGCACAGTTGAGCAGTTCTTC	CASRLASGSTVEQFF
TRBV28	TRBJ2-3	TRBD2	.	TGTGCCAGCAGTCCCCGCGGGGGAAATACGCAGTATTTT	CASSPRGGNTQYF
TRBV19	TRBJ2-7	TRBD2	.	TGTGCCAGTAGTATCTCAGCGGTGGGAGGGACCAACTCCTACGAGCAGTACTTC	CASSISAVGGTNSYEQYF
TRBV5-1	TRBJ2-2	TRBD2	once	TGCGCCAGCAGCTTGGGGCTAGCGGGCCCGCGGAACACCGGGGAGCTGTTTTTT	CASSLGLAGPRNTGELFF
TRBV29-1	TRBJ1-1	.	few	TGCAGCGTTCTCAGGACAGAGACTGAAGCTTTCTTT	CSVLRTETEAFF
TRBV4-2	TRBJ1-3	TRBD1	.	TGTGCCAGCAGCCAAGATCCGGACAGGGGGCAGCCGGGAAACACCATATATTTT	CASSQDPDRGQPGNTIYF
TRBV5-1	TRBJ2-1	TRBD2	.	TGCGCCAGCAGATGGGAGGGGACTAGCGGCAATGAGCAGTTCTTC	CASRWEGTSGNEQFF
TRBV15	TRBJ2-3	TRBD2	once	TGTGCCACCAGCAGAGATATGGGACTAGCGGCTTACACAGATACGCAGTATTTT	CATSRDMGLAAYTDTQYF